This T cell receptor beta chain appears in the sequencing data of a study of identifying expanded T cells in peripheral blood. Study findings and constraints: Over about two and four weeks, about 15 and 19 clones changed, versus more than 1 between replicates. Across healthy donors, higher total template counts meant significantly greater approximately 2-week count variance.

Collection occurred without any documented infections or immune events in donors. Assay used: immunoSEQ multiplex PCR; TCRdb lists only in-frame clones, some missing. This sample has tens of thousands of clones, with about four fifths found just once. In regard to this clone: Its antigen is currently unknown.

V dropped 0 bases and J dropped 8; count of bases not matched to a gene: 6. The CDR3 spans 14 residues. The germline gives CDR1 SGHNT, CDR2 YENEEA. The genes are TRBV11-3 and TRBJ1-2, with 7 nucleotides matching TRBD1. Sequences were obtained from blood. The sequence derives from a person aged 18-69 years in good health. The CDR3 loop is CASSLDAGGGGYTF. The CDR3 DNA reads TGTGCCAGCAGCTTAGACGCAGGGGGTGGAGGCTACACCTTC.